The next 18 T cell receptor beta chains were all read from a single sample in a study of blood T cell repertoires in COVID-19. Clones were sequenced by immunoSEQ multiplex PCR, and TCRdb holds only the in-frame ones, with some missing. The sample has approximately 100,000 clones, more than 80% seen once. The source material was peripheral blood. All receptors come from a woman over 75 with acute or convalescent COVID-19.

V is TRBV2 and J is TRBJ2-1; 9 nucleotides agree with TRBD2. Germline V gene sequence: CDR1 SNHLY, CDR2 FYNNEI. The CDR3 extends over 16 amino acids. Losses at the gene ends were 4 bases for V and 6 bases for J; bases not matched to a gene: 10. The CDR3 spells CASSGFVTSGTNEQFF. CDR3 nucleotide sequence: TGTGCCAGCAGTGGCTTTGTGACTAGCGGCACCAATGAGCAGTTCTTC.

The chain has TRBV14 and TRBJ2-2, with D possibly TRBD1 on 7 matching bases. The germline gives CDR1 SGHDN, CDR2 FVKESK. The CDR3 length is 15 residues. The V end lost 4 bases, the J end lost 5 bases, and 14 bases lay between the germline ends. CDR3 in amino acids: CASSPRQGGTGELFF. Written as DNA, the CDR3 is TGTGCCAGCAGCCCAAGACAGGGAGGTACCGGGGAGCTGTTTTTT.

The V call is TRBV10-3, the J call TRBJ2-7, with D perhaps TRBD2 (6 bases). This CDR3 comprises 15 residues. Trimming cost V 6 bases and J 3 bases, with 18 bases left between them. CDR1 is ENHRY and CDR2 is SYGVKD in the germline V gene. This chain's CDR3 is CAIRVAGTRDYEQYF. The DNA of the CDR3 is TGTGCCATCAGAGTAGCCGGGACTCGGGACTACGAGCAGTACTTC.

The chain has TRBV24-1 and TRBJ2-7; a possible D gene is TRBD1 (6 bases). CDR3 length: 13 amino acids. Looked up from germline, CDR1 is KGHDR and CDR2 is SFDVKD. V dropped 7 bases and J dropped 2 bases, with 11 bases sitting between them. Written as DNA, the CDR3 is TGTGCCACCAGCTCACAGGGCACCTACGAGCAGTACTTC. Protein product: CATSSQGTYEQYF.

This clone was observed a single time. The genes are TRBV7-2 and TRBJ1-6; D gene ambiguous. There are 14 residues in the CDR3. The germline V and J ends were trimmed by 2 bases and 7 bases, with 9 bases remaining between them. The germline gives CDR1 SGHTA, CDR2 FQGNSA. DNA of the CDR3: TGTGCCAGCAGCTTATTGGTAGTAAATTCACCCCTCCACTTT. This codes for CASSLLVVNSPLHF.

The chain couples TRBV4-1 to TRBJ2-1; 10 positions agree with TRBD2. Germline loops: CDR1 MGHRA, CDR2 YSYEKL. The junction had 5 bases not matched to a gene; V was cut back by 1 base and J by 5 bases. The CDR3 runs to 16 residues. CDR3 residues: CASSQVIAGGHNEQFF. Here the CDR3 DNA reads TGCGCCAGCAGCCAAGTTATAGCGGGGGGCCACAATGAGCAGTTCTTC.

The rearrangement joins TRBV6-5 to TRBJ1-1; a weak D match, TRBD1 (5 bases). Trimming cost V 6 bases and J 1 base, with 12 bases left between them. Looked up from germline, CDR1 is MNHEY and CDR2 is SVGAGI. The CDR3 is 14 amino acids. The CDR3 is CASRSQGENTEAFF. In DNA form, the CDR3 reads TGTGCCAGCAGGAGCCAGGGTGAGAACACTGAAGCTTTCTTT.

The chain uses TRBV30 and TRBJ2-7; D may be TRBD1 (6 bases). The V gene's germline CDR1 is GTSNPN and CDR2 SVGIG (reference sequence). The CDR3 is 17 amino acids. V was trimmed by 0 bases and J by 0 bases, leaving 18 bases between them. CDR3 in amino acids: CAWSVRWGQASSYEQYF. CDR3 nucleotides: TGTGCCTGGAGTGTACGATGGGGGCAGGCCAGCTCCTACGAGCAGTACTTC.

The V gene is TRBV9, the J gene TRBJ2-5; 8 positions match TRBD2. Trimming removed 0 bases from V and 4 bases from J; junction bases left unmatched: 2. The germline V gene encodes CDR1 SGDLS and CDR2 YYNGEE. The CDR3 loop spans 14 amino acids. CDR3 coding DNA: TGTGCCAGCAGCGTAGCGGGGGGGGCAGAGACCCAGTACTTC. Its protein is CASSVAGGAETQYF.

The CDR3 protein is CASSPGTIGTDTQYF. The CDR3 coding sequence is TGTGCCAGTAGTCCCGGGACTATCGGCACAGATACGCAGTATTTT. The chain is built from TRBV19 and TRBJ2-3, with 7 nucleotides matching TRBD2. J gave up 1 base and V 5 bases, and 6 bases lay outside the gene matches. This CDR3 has 15 amino acids. Germline assignment: CDR1 LNHDA and CDR2 SQIVND (reference sequence).

The genes are TRBV5-1 and TRBJ2-1, with 13 nucleotides matching TRBD2. The germline V gene has CDR1 SGHRS and CDR2 YFSETQ. The CDR3 sequence is 17 residues long. Unmatched junction bases numbered 8, after V lost 4 bases and J lost 4 bases. The CDR3 is CASSVTSGGAKYNEQFF. CDR3 bases: TGCGCCAGCAGCGTAACTAGCGGGGGGGCCAAGTACAATGAGCAGTTCTTC.

The chain links TRBV4-1 to TRBJ1-3, with TRBD1 as a possible D gene (5 bases). The V end was cut by 2 bases, the J end by 0 bases, with 11 bases between. The CDR3 is 16 residues long. Germline V CDR1 and CDR2: MGHRA, YSYEKL. The DNA of the CDR3 is TGCGCCAGCAGCCAATGGGGCAGGTCCTCTGGAAACACCATATATTTT. Residues: CASSQWGRSSGNTIYF.

The DNA for the CDR3 is TGCAGCGTTGCCGGGACTAGCGGGGCGTCCTACAATGAGCAGTTCTTC. As protein: CSVAGTSGASYNEQFF. V usage is TRBV29-1 and J usage is TRBJ2-1; 13 bases match TRBD2. V was pared by 4 bases and J by 1 base, with 4 bases of the junction left unmatched. Germline V gives CDR1 SQVTM, CDR2 ANQGSEA. The CDR3 contains 16 residues.

This sequence joins TRBV4-3 and TRBJ1-2; TRBD1 might be the D (5 bases). The germline CDR1 and CDR2 sequences are LGHNA and YSLEER. The V gene lost 1 base and the J gene lost 0 bases, with 9 bases spanning the gap. The CDR3 is 15 amino acids. The CDR3 is CASSQAPTANYGYTF. CDR3 nucleotides: TGCGCCAGCAGCCAAGCTCCGACAGCTAACTATGGCTACACCTTC.

The gene calls are TRBV9 and TRBJ2-5, with 8 bases lining up with TRBD1. CDR1 is SGDLS, CDR2 YYNGEE, per germline. V was clipped by 7 bases and J by 4 bases; unmatched bases: 3. The CDR3 covers 12 residues. CDR3 region: CASRGQGETQYF. CDR3 sequence (DNA): TGTGCCAGCCGCGGACAGGGAGAGACCCAGTACTTC.

This sequence joins TRBV5-1 and TRBJ1-6; TRBD1 matches 10 bases. The CDR3 covers 18 residues. CDR1 SGHRS and CDR2 YFSETQ come from the germline V gene. V lost 4 bases to trimming and J lost 1 base; unmatched junction nucleotides: 8. This CDR3 reads CASSRDRGSGSYNSPLHF. The CDR3 coding sequence is TGCGCCAGCAGCAGGGACAGGGGATCGGGTTCCTATAATTCACCCCTCCACTTT.

This chain uses TRBV11-2 with TRBJ2-5; D is perhaps TRBD2 (6 bases). The CDR3 is made up of 15 amino acids. V gave up 7 bases and J gave up 5 bases, with 20 bases separating them. Germline V gene data show CDR1 as SGHAT and CDR2 as FQNNGV. The CDR3, as DNA: TGTGCCAGCACCAAATACACCGGACTAAGGGAGACCCAGTACTTC. It codes for CASTKYTGLRETQYF.

This clone was detected only once. This sequence joins TRBV12-5 and TRBJ2-7; D perhaps matches TRBD1 (5 bases). Germline values: CDR1 LGHNT, CDR2 FRNRAP. The CDR3 runs 13 residues. Deletions cut 1 base from V and 3 bases from J, with 7 bases between. CDR3 DNA sequence: TGTGCTAGTGGTTTGGGGACACTCTACGAGCAGTACTTC. It codes for CASGLGTLYEQYF.